This T cell receptor (beta chain) was captured in a study of shared clonotypes between healthy human individuals (dated by TCRdb to about 2020). Study-level background: A couple of women and three men aged 18 to 49 years were included in the cohort. The study deeply sequenced blood TCR repertoires of about 5 healthy adults to estimate repertoire size and the extent of clonotype sharing between individuals. For each donor, CD4 naive and CD4 memory were each given three plates, CD8 naive was given two plates, and CD8 memory was given one plate. Libraries were prepared and TCR repertoires were sequenced by different laboratories using diverse techniques, in order to increase sequencing depth and limit assay-specific biases. Each donor's leukapheresis produced roughly between roughly 0.85 and 10 billion PBMCs.

The donors were healthy, HIV-negative adults who had no recently reported acute infections or vaccinations. Every donor was a Caucasian adult living in Nashville, Tennessee, USA. Magnetic negative selection was used to enrich CD4+ T cells, after which naive cells were positively selected on CD45RA and the negative fraction became the memory subset. After blood collection by leukapheresis, PBMCs were isolated using Ficoll-Histopaque density gradient centrifugation and then cryopreserved in the vapor phase of liquid nitrogen. Analytical flow cytometry was used to check the purity and quantity of each magnetically sorted T cell population. Genomic DNA was isolated from every sorted fraction and measured by UV absorbance on a Nanodrop 2000c. Using the deep immunoSEQ assay, TCR CDR3 regions were amplified from genomic DNA by multiplex PCR. Genomic DNA extracted from each cell subset was distributed evenly over all wells of several immunoSEQ 96-well plates, and each plate served as one replicate. For sorted subsets, 150 to 250 ng genomic DNA, equal to some 30,000 T cell genomes, was loaded into each replicate PCR. Purified libraries were measured with a Qubit 3.0 fluorometer, size-checked on a Bioanalyzer 2100, and measured again with the KAPA Library Quantification kit. Each immunoSEQ 96-well plate was sequenced on its own single-read 150-cycle Illumina NextSeq 550 flow cell. The authors' pipeline ran thus. Because the immunoSEQ output held only junctional sequences and lacked quality scores, the filtering could not match the filtering applied to full-length reads. To assign V/J genes and CDR3, sequences were annotated using PyIR, a Python wrapper for IgBLAST v1.9, with IMGT germline references. Reads were removed for weak V/J assignments (E-value above 1e-6), missing CDR3, stop codons, out-of-frame junctions, or ambiguous translated residues. V3J clonotypes were defined as sequences sharing the same inferred V gene, J gene, and CDR3 amino acid sequence. The percentage overlap between two repertoires was calculated by dividing the number of shared unique clonotypes by the size of the smaller repertoire. Repertoire richness was assessed with RTK rarefaction, the Chao1 estimator, and Recon v2.1 estimates of unobserved clonotypes. For all TCRbeta clonotypes obtained by the gDNA method from four donors, generation probabilities were computed with OLGA. TCRdb limited this immuneACCESS table to in-frame rearrangements with V and J called. A share of clones is missing; checked studies link under half to unresolved V genes, and the rest is unexplained. V, J and clone size are taken as reported in that table, and D and trimming were inferred from the DNA itself. This sample comprises 2 million to 2.5 million clones, around 90% of them detected only once. Of the sample, about 0.36% is held by the ten largest clones.

Study-level results and caveats: Incomplete sequencing was indicated by rarefaction of sorted-subset datasets, despite the large sequencing depth. Pairwise subsampling indicated that sequencing depth was expected to affect the degree of clonotype sharing among donors. Naive subsets generally had larger estimated clonotype richness than memory subsets did. Because the study included only a small number of donors, the genetic and exposure-history diversity represented was limited. Sharing across a handful of donors was observed for approximately 5% of naive CD4, over 3% of naive CD8, about 2.5% of memory CD4, and roughly 0.4% of memory CD8 clonotypes. Higher generation probabilities were observed for clonotypes shared by all four sorted-subset donors than for non-shared clonotypes. Sampling was restricted to blood, and TCR repertoires in tissues likely differ from the TCR repertoires found in blood.

Regarding this clone: What this receptor recognizes is not known. Base-call qualities are not available, and no considerably larger clone is one nucleotide away. This sample includes further DNA sequences coding for the same CDR3.

The CDR3 holds 12 amino acids from the cysteine to the phenylalanine. The read is trimmed to its CDR3 DNA, 36 bases read in frame from base 1. From a lookup of the germline V gene (reference sequence), CDR1 and CDR2 are GTSNPN and SVGIG. The V and J segments used are TRBV30 and TRBJ1-5; the D region possibly corresponds to TRBD1 (5 bases align). The sequenced material came from naive CD4+ T cells from PBMCs. The cell subset or site label corresponds to: CD45RA+ positively selected. This receptor was taken from a man aged 18 to 30 in good health. Some clones in this sample may be carry-over from other donors' samples. The DNA is TGTGCTTGGGGAGGGGGCAATCAGCCCCAGCATTTT. Its coded protein is CAWGGGNQPQHF.